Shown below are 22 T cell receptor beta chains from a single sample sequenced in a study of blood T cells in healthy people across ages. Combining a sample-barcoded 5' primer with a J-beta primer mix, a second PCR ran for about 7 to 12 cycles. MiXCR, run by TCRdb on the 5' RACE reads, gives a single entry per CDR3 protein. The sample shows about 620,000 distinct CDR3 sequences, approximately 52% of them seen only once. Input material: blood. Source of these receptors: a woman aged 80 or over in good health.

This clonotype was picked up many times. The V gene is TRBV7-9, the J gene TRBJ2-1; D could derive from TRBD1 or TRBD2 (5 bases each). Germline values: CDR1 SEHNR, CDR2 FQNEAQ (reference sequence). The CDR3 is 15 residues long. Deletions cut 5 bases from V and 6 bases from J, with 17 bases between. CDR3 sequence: CASSTGRPPLNEQFF. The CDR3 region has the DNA TGTGCCAGCAGCACGGGACGGCCCCCTCTCAATGAGCAGTTCTTC.

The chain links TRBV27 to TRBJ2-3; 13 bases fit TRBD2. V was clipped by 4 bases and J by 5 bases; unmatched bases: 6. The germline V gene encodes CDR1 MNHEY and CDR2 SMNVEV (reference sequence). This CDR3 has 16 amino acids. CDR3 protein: CASSSGLAGAKDTQYF. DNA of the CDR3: TGTGCCAGCAGTTCCGGACTAGCGGGAGCTAAAGATACGCAGTATTTT.

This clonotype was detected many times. The CDR3: CASSQQGFSYNEQFF. DNA of the CDR3: TGTGCCAGCAGCCAACAGGGATTCTCCTACAATGAGCAGTTCTTC. This chain connects TRBV12-3 or TRBV12-4 to TRBJ2-1; D possibly corresponds to TRBD1 (6 bases). The CDR3 contains 15 residues. The germline V and J ends were trimmed by 6 bases and 0 bases, with 12 bases remaining between them.

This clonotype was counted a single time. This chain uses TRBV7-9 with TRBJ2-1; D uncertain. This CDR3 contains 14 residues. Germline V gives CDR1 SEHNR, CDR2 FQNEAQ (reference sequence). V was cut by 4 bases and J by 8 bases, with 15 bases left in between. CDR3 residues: CASSSTLTLDEQFF. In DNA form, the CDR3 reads TGTGCCAGCAGCTCGACCCTAACGCTGGATGAGCAGTTCTTC.

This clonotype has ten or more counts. The CDR3 DNA sequence: TGCGCCAGCAGCCAAGAACTAGGTGAGCAGTTCTTC. This translates into CASSQELGEQFF. The chain couples TRBV4-1 to TRBJ2-1; D is possibly TRBD2 (5 bases). CDR1 is MGHRA and CDR2 is YSYEKL in the germline V gene. The CDR3 runs 12 residues. V was pared by 0 bases and J by 9 bases, with 6 bases between.

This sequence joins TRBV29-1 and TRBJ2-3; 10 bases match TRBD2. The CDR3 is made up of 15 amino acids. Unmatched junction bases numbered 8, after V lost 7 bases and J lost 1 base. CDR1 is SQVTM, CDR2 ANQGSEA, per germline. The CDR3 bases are TGCAGCGCGAACGGGCTAGCGGGGGGCACAGATACGCAGTATTTT. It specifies CSANGLAGGTDTQYF.

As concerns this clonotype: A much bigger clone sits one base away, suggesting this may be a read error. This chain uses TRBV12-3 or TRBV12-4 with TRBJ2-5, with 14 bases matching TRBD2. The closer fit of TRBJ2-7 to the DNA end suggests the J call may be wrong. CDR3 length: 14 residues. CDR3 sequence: CAGRTSGGTYEQYF. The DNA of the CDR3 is TGTGCCGGCCGGACTAGCGGGGGGACCTACGAGCAGTACTTC.

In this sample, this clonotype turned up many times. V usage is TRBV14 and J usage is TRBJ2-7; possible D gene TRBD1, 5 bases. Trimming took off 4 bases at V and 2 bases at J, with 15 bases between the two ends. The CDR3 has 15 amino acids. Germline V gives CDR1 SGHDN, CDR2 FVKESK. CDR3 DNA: TGTGCCAGCAGCCCGGGCAGGGCCCTAACCTACGAGCAGTACTTC. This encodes CASSPGRALTYEQYF.

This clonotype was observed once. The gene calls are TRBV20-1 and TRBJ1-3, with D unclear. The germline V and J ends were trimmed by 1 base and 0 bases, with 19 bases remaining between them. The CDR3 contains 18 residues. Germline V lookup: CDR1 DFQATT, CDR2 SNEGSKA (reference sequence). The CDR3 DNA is TGCAGTGCTAGAGGCTCCCAGACTGGTTTCAGCTCTGGAAACACCATATATTTT. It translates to CSARGSQTGFSSGNTIYF.

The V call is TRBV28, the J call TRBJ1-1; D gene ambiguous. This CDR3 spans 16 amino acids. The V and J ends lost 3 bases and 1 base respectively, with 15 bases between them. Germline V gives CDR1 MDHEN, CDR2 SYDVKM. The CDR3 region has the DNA TGTGCCAGCAGTTTGTCGACAAGGGATGGGAACACTGAAGCTTTCTTT. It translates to CASSLSTRDGNTEAFF.

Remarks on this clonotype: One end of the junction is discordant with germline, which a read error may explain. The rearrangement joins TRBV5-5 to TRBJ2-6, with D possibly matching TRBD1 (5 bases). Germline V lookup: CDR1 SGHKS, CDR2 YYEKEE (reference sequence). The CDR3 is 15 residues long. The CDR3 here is CASSLDGRGANVPTF. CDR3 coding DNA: TGTGCCAGCAGCCTTGACGGTCGTGGGGCCAACGTCCCGACTTTC.

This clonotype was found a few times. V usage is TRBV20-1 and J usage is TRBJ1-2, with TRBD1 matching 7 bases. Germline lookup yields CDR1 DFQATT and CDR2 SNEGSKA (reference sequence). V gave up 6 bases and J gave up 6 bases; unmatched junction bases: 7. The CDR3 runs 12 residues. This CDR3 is CSAVTGVDGYTF. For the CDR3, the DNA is TGCAGTGCAGTCACAGGGGTCGATGGCTACACCTTC.

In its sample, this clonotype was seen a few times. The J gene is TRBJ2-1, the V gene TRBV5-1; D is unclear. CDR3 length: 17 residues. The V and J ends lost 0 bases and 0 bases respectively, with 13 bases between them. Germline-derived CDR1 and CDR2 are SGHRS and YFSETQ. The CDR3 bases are TGCGCCAGCAGCTTGGGCCTGGGTTACAGCTCCTACAATGAGCAGTTCTTC. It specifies CASSLGLGYSSYNEQFF.

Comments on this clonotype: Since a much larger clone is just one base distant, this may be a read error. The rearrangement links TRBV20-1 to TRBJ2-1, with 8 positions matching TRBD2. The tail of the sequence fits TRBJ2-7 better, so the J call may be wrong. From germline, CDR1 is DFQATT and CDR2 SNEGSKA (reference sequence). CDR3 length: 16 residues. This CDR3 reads CSARDQQRESYNEQYF. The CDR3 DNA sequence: TGCAGTGCTAGAGACCAGCAGCGGGAGTCATACAATGAGCAGTACTTC.

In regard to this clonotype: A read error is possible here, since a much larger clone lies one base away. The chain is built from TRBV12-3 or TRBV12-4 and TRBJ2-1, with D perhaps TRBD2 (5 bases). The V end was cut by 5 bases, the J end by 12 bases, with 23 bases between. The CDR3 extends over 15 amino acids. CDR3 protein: CASSLRDIGRAGQFF. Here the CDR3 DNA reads TGTGCCAGCAGTCTCCGGGATATAGGACGTGCAGGGCAGTTCTTC.

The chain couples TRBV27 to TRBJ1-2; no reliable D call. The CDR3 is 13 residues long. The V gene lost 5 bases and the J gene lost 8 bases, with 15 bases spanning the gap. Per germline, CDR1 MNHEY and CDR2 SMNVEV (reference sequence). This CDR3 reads CASSVRPDGGYTF. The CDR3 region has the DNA TGTGCCAGCAGTGTAAGGCCGGACGGCGGCTACACCTTC.

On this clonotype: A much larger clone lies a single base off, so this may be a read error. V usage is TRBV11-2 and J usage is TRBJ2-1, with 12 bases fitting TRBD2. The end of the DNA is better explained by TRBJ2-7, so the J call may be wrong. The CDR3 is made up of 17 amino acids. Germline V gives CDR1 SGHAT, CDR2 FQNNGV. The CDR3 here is CASSAGGVTSGRNEQYF. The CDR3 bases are TGTGCCAGCAGCGCGGGGGGGGTGACTAGCGGGAGAAATGAGCAGTACTTC.

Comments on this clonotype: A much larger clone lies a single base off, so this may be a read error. CDR3 loop: CASSHLQTSSCNEQFF. For the CDR3, the DNA is TGCGCCAGCAGCCACCTACAGACGAGCTCCTGCAATGAGCAGTTCTTC. The gene calls are TRBV4-1 and TRBJ2-1; D gene ambiguous. The CDR3 contains 16 residues. The germline V gene encodes CDR1 MGHRA and CDR2 YSYEKL.

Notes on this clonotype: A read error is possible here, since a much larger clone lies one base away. CDR3 loop: CASSFRDNYEQYF. The DNA of the CDR3 is TGTGCCAGCAGTTTTCGGGATAACTATGAGCAGTACTTC. V gene TRBV12-3 or TRBV12-4 combines with J gene TRBJ2-7; tentative D call: TRBD2 (5 bases). The CDR3 is 13 residues long. Trimming cost V 3 bases and J 7 bases, with 13 bases left between them.

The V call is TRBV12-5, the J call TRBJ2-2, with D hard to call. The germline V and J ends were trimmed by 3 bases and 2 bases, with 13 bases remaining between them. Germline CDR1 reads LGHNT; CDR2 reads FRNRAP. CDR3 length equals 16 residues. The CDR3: CASGFFSSANTGELFF. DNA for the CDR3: TGTGCTAGTGGTTTTTTTTCCTCAGCTAACACCGGGGAGCTGTTTTTT.

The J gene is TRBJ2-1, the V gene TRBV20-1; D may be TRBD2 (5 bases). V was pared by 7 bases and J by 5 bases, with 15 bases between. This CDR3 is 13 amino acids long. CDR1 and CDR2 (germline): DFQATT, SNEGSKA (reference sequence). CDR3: CSVRGRRDNEQFF. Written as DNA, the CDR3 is TGCAGTGTCCGAGGGCGGAGAGACAATGAGCAGTTCTTC.

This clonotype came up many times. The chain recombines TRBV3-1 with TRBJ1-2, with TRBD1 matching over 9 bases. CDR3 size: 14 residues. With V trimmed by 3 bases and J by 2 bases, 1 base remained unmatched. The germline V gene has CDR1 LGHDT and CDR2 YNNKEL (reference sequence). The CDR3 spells CASSQGQGNYGYTF. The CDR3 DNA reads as TGTGCCAGCAGCCAGGGACAGGGAAACTATGGCTACACCTTC.